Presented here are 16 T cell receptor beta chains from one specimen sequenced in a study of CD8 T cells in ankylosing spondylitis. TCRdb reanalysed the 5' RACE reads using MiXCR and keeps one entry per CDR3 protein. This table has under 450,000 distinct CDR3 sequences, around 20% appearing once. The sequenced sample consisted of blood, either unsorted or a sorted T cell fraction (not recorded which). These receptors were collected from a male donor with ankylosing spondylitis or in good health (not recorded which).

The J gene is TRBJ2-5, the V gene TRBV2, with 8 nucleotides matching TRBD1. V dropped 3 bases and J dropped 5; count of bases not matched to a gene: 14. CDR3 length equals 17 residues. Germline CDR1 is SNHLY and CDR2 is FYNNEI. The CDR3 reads CASSERQGAGLFETQYF. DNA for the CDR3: TGTGCCAGCAGTGAGAGGCAGGGGGCTGGGTTGTTTGAGACCCAGTACTTC. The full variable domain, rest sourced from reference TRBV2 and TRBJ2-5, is EPEVTQTPSHQVTQMGQEVILRCVPISNHLYFYWYRQILGQKVEFLVSFYNNEISEKSEIFDDQFSVERPDGSNFTLKIRSTKLEDSAMYFCASSERQGAGLFETQYFGPGTRLLVL.

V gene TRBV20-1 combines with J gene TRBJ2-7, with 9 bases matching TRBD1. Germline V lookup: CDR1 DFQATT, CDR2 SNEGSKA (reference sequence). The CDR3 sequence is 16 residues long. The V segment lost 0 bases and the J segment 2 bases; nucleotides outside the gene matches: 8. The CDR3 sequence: CSARDDGGTGPYEQYF. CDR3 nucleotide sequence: TGCAGTGCTAGAGATGACGGGGGGACAGGGCCCTACGAGCAGTACTTC.

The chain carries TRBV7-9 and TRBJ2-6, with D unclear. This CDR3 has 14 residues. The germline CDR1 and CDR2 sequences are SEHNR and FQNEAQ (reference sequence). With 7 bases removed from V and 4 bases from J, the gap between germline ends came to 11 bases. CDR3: CASILRAGANVLTF. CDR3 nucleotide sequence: TGTGCCAGCATCCTCCGGGCGGGGGCCAACGTCCTGACTTTC. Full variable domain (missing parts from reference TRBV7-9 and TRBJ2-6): DTGVSQNPRHKITKRGQNVTFRCDPISEHNRLYWYRQTLGQGPEFLTYFQNEAQLEKSRLLSDRFSAERPKGSFSTLEIQRTEQGDSAMYLCASILRAGANVLTFGAGSRLTVL.

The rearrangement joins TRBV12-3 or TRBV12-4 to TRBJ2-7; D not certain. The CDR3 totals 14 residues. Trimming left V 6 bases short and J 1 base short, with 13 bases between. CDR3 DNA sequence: TGTGCCAGCAGCCCTACATCGGAATCCTACGAGCAGTACTTC. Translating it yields CASSPTSESYEQYF.

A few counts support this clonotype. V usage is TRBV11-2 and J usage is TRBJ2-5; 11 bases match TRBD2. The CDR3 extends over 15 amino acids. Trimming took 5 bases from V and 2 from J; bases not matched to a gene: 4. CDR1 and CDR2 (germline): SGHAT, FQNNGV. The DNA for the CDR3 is TGTGCCAGCAGCCGACTAGCGGGGATGCAAGAGACCCAGTACTTC. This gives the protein CASSRLAGMQETQYF.

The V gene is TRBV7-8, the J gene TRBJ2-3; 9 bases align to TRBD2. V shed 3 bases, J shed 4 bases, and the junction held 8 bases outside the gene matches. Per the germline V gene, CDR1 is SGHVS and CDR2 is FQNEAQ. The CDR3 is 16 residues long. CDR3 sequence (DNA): TGTGCCAGCAGCTTGGAGGTAGCGGGGGCCCCAGATACGCAGTATTTT. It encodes CASSLEVAGAPDTQYF.

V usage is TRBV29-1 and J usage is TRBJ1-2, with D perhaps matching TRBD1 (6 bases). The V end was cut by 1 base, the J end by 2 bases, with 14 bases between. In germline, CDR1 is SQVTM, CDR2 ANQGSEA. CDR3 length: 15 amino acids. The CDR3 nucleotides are TGCAGCGTTGAAGGGGATGCGCAGGGGAACTATGGCTACACCTTC. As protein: CSVEGDAQGNYGYTF. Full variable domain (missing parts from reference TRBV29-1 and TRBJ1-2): SAVISQKPSRDICQRGTSLTIQCQVDSQVTMMFWYRQQPGQSLTLIATANQGSEATYESGFVIDKFPISRPNLTFSTLTVSNMSPEDSSIYLCSVEGDAQGNYGYTFGSGTRLTVV.

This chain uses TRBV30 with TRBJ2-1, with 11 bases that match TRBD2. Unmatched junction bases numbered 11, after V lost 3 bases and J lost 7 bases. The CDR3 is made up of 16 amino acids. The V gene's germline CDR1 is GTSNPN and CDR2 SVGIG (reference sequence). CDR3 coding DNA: TGTGCCTGGAGCATACTAGCGGGGGTACGAAGTAATGAGCAGTTCTTC. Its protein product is CAWSILAGVRSNEQFF.

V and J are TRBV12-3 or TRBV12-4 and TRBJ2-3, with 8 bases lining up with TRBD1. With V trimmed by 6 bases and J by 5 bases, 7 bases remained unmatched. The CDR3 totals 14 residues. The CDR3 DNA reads TGTGCCAGCAGCCGGACAGGGAGTGGAGATACGCAGTATTTT. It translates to CASSRTGSGDTQYF.

CDR3 sequence: CASSLDSLGRGGELFF. CDR3 DNA: TGTGCCAGCAGTTTAGATTCGCTGGGGAGGGGCGGGGAGCTGTTTTTT. The rearrangement uses TRBV12-3 or TRBV12-4 and TRBJ2-2; TRBD2 matches at 7 bases. Trimming took 1 base from V and 7 from J; bases not matched to a gene: 9. This CDR3 contains 16 residues.

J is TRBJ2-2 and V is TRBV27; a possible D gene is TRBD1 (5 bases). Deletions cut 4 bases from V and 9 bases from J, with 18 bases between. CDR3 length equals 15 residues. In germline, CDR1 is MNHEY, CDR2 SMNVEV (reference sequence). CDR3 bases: TGTGCCAGCAGTTCCCTGGGGCCTACCGTCCGGGAGCTGTTTTTT. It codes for CASSSLGPTVRELFF.

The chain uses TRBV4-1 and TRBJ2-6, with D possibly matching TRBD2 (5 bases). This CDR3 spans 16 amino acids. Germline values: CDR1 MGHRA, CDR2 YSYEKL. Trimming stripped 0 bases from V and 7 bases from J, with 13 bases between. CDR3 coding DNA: TGCGCCAGCAGCCAAGATCGTAGCGATGGAGCCAACGTCCTGACTTTC. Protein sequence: CASSQDRSDGANVLTF.

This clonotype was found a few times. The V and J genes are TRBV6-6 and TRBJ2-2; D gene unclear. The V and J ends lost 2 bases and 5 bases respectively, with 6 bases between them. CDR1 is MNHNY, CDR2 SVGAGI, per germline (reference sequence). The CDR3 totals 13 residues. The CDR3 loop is CASSYGETGELFF. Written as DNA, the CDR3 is TGTGCCAGCAGTTACGGGGAAACCGGGGAGCTGTTTTTT.

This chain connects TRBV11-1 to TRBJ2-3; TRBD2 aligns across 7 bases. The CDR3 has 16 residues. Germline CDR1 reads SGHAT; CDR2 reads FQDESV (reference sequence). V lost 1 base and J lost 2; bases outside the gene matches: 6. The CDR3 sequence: CASSLEARGDTDTQYF. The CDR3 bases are TGTGCCAGCAGCTTAGAGGCTCGGGGGGACACAGATACGCAGTATTTT.

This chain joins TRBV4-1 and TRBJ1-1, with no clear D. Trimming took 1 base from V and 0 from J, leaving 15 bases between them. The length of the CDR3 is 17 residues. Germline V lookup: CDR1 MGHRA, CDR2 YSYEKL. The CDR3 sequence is CASSQAGIEGMNTEAFF. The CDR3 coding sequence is TGCGCCAGCAGCCAAGCCGGGATCGAGGGCATGAACACTGAAGCTTTCTTT.

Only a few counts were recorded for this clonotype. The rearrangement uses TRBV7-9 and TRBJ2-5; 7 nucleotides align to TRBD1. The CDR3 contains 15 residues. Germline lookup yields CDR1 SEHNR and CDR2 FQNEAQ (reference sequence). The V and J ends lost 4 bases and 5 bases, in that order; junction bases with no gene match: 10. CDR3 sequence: CASSSRSRGLETQYF. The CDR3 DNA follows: TGTGCCAGCAGCTCTCGGTCGAGGGGGCTGGAGACCCAGTACTTC.